This T cell receptor beta chain was found in a study of T cell changes during pregnancy in multiple sclerosis. Germline V gives CDR1 SGHDT, CDR2 YYEEEE. V lost 2 bases to trimming and J lost 0 bases, with 5 bases between them. The CDR3 is made up of 13 amino acids. Data came from immunoSEQ multiplex PCR; TCRdb stores just in-frame clones and leaves some out. Found here are roughly 79,000 clones, around 90% of them singletons; the top ten hold about 0.42%. The chain carries TRBV5-6 and TRBJ1-1, with D unclear. Sample: CD4+ T cells from peripheral blood mononuclear cells, taken before pregnancy. This TCR was sampled from a female donor with multiple sclerosis, enrolled in a pregnancy study. This CDR3 reads CASSFTMNTEAFF. The CDR3 nucleotides are TGTGCCAGCAGCTTTACAATGAACACTGAAGCTTTCTTT.